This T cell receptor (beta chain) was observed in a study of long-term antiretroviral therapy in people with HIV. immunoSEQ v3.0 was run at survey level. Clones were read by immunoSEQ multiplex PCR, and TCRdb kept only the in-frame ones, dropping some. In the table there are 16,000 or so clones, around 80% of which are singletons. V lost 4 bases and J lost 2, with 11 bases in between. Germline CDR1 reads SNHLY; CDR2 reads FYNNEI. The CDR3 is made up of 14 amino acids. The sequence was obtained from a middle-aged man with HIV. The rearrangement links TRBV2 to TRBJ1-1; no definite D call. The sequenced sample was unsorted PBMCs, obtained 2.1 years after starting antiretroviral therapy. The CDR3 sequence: CASSAALQNTEAFF. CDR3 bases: TGTGCCAGCAGTGCGGCCCTCCAAAACACTGAAGCTTTCTTT.